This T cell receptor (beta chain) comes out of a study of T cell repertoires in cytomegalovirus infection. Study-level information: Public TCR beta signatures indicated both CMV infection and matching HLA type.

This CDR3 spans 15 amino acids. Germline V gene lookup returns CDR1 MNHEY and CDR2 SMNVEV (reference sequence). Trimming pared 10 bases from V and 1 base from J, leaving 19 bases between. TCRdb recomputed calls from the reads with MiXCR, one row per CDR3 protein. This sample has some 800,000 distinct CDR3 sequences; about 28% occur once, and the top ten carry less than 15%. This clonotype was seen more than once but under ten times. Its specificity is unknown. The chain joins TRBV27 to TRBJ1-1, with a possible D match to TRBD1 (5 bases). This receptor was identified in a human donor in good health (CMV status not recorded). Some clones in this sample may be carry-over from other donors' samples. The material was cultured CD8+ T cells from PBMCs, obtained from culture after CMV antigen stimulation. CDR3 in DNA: TGTGCCACACGGGGGGGATCGACAGCGAACACTGAAGCTTTCTTT. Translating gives CATRGGSTANTEAFF.